What follows are 32 T cell receptor beta chains derived from one specimen sequenced in a study of beta chain features in type 1 diabetes. Study results and caveats: There was a moderate but significant shortening of TCRB CDR3s in all four CD4+ subsets of Type 1 diabetes patients.

No antigen is known for these receptors. Every isolated RNA sample was fully reverse transcribed, so sequencing captured expressed TCRB transcripts. TCRdb's table, derived via immunoSEQ multiplex PCR, lists solely in-frame clones and lacks some. The table lists roughly 260,000 clones, about a tenth of them singletons. The specimen sequenced was naive CD4+ T cells from blood. Receptors originate from a man under 40 with type 1 diabetes.

The chain recombines TRBV7-2 with TRBJ2-5; 7 bases match TRBD1. The CDR3 has 15 residues. Losses at the gene ends were 4 bases for V and 2 bases for J; bases not matched to a gene: 7. Germline V gene sequence: CDR1 SGHTA, CDR2 FQGNSA. The CDR3 region is CASSSGQIIQETQYF. As DNA, the CDR3 is TGTGCCAGCAGCTCGGGACAGATAATACAAGAGACCCAGTACTTC.

The genes are TRBV4-1 and TRBJ2-5, with 7 bases fitting TRBD1. Germline values: CDR1 MGHRA, CDR2 YSYEKL. With V trimmed by 8 bases and J by 9 bases, 24 bases remained unmatched. The CDR3 spans 17 residues. Written as DNA, the CDR3 is TGCGCCAGCGGAGTAGAGACCGGGACAGATCTCAGTGAGGCCCAGTACTTC. It translates to CASGVETGTDLSEAQYF.

The V and J genes are TRBV7-9 and TRBJ1-2; D is perhaps TRBD1 (5 bases). The CDR3 is 13 amino acids. CDR1 is SEHNR, CDR2 FQNEAQ, per germline (reference sequence). The V and J ends lost 4 bases and 2 bases respectively, with 8 bases between them. The CDR3 DNA reads TGTGCCAGCAGCTCCGACAGCAACTATGGCTACACCTTC. It codes for CASSSDSNYGYTF.

In its sample, this clone was seen a few times. The V gene is TRBV9, the J gene TRBJ2-4; TRBD1 agrees at 12 bases. From germline, CDR1 is SGDLS and CDR2 YYNGEE. The CDR3 is 17 amino acids. The V segment lost 4 bases and the J segment 6 bases; nucleotides outside the gene matches: 11. The CDR3 DNA follows: TGTGCCAGCAGCCCTGGGACAGGGGGCTCTTTTGTAAACATTCAGTACTTC. It specifies CASSPGTGGSFVNIQYF.

The chain combines TRBV23-1 with TRBJ2-5, with TRBD1 identical over 10 bases. TRBV23-1 is an ORF, and what it does is uncertain. After removal of 0 bases from V and 4 bases from J, the junction contained 2 bases not matched to a gene. The CDR3 has 15 residues. The CDR3 DNA follows: TGCGCCAGCAGTCAATCGGGACAGGGGAGAGAGACCCAGTACTTC. Its protein is CASSQSGQGRETQYF.

This clone turned up a few times. The V and J genes are TRBV2 and TRBJ2-1; possibly TRBD2 for D (5 bases). Germline lookup yields CDR1 SNHLY and CDR2 FYNNEI. The CDR3 spans 14 residues. V dropped 7 bases and J dropped 4 bases, with 14 bases sitting between them. In DNA, the CDR3 is TGTGCCAGCATTCGTTCCTCGGGGTACAATGAGCAGTTCTTC. Encoded protein: CASIRSSGYNEQFF.

This clone was seen more than once but under ten times. This chain joins TRBV7-3 and TRBJ1-1, with a possible D match to TRBD1 (5 bases). With 5 bases removed from V and 2 bases from J, the gap between germline ends came to 12 bases. Germline assignment: CDR1 SGHTA and CDR2 FQGTGA. This CDR3 contains 14 residues. The CDR3 is CASSPMGGNTEAFF. DNA for the CDR3: TGTGCCAGCAGCCCCATGGGGGGTAACACTGAAGCTTTCTTT.

J is TRBJ2-3 and V is TRBV6-1; 7 positions match TRBD2. This CDR3 contains 15 residues. The J segment lost 1 base and the V segment lost 5 bases, leaving 6 bases of the junction unmatched. The V gene's germline CDR1 is MNHNS and CDR2 SASEGT. CDR3 in amino acids: CASSSPAGGTDTQYF. Written as DNA, the CDR3 is TGTGCCAGCAGTTCCCCTGCGGGGGGCACAGATACGCAGTATTTT.

The rearrangement joins TRBV28 to TRBJ2-2, with D possibly matching TRBD1 (6 bases). V lost 5 bases and J lost 6, with 13 bases in between. The length of the CDR3 is 14 residues. Germline CDR1 and CDR2: MDHEN and SYDVKM. Here the CDR3 DNA reads TGTGCCAGCAGTCCACAGGGTCGGGCCGGGGAGCTGTTTTTT. It codes for CASSPQGRAGELFF.

This clone was seen only a few times. In nucleotides, the CDR3 is TGTGCCAGCAGCCCCCGACTAGCGTCCCACAATGAGCAGTTCTTC. It encodes CASSPRLASHNEQFF. The rearrangement links TRBV9 to TRBJ2-1, with TRBD2 matching 8 bases. Germline values: CDR1 SGDLS, CDR2 YYNGEE. V lost 4 bases to trimming and J lost 5 bases; unmatched junction nucleotides: 8. This CDR3 region has 15 residues.

The genes are TRBV7-2 and TRBJ2-5; D gene unclear. Per germline, CDR1 SGHTA and CDR2 FQGNSA. The V and J ends lost 4 bases and 3 bases respectively, with 9 bases between them. This CDR3 has 13 residues. CDR3 amino acids: CASSSYTEETQYF. In DNA, the CDR3 is TGTGCCAGCAGCTCATATACAGAAGAGACCCAGTACTTC.

This rearrangement joins TRBV7-9 to TRBJ2-3, with TRBD2 matching over 12 bases. Germline CDR1 reads SEHNR; CDR2 reads FQNEAQ (reference sequence). V shed 4 bases and J 0 bases; nucleotides not matched to a gene: 11. The length of the CDR3 is 19 residues. The CDR3 bases are TGTGCCAGCAGCTCGACTAGCGGGGGCCGCTATGGAAGCACAGATACGCAGTATTTT. The encoded protein is CASSSTSGGRYGSTDTQYF.

This chain uses TRBV4-3 with TRBJ2-3; 13 nucleotides line up with TRBD2. The CDR3 sequence is 19 residues long. V lost 3 bases and J lost 2; bases outside the gene matches: 11. Germline loops: CDR1 LGHNA, CDR2 YSLEER. The CDR3 DNA reads TGCGCCAGCAGCCAGACTTTTACTAGCGGGGGGGCTAACACAGATACGCAGTATTTT. It translates to CASSQTFTSGGANTDTQYF.

The chain recombines TRBV5-4 with TRBJ1-2; a possible D gene is TRBD1 (6 bases). This CDR3 spans 14 amino acids. Trimming stripped 4 bases from V and 0 bases from J, with 10 bases between. Per germline, CDR1 SGHNT and CDR2 YYREEE (reference sequence). The DNA for the CDR3 is TGTGCCAGCAGCGACGGGACAACTAACTATGGCTACACCTTC. Its protein product is CASSDGTTNYGYTF.

This clone was detected a few times. This chain links TRBV27 with TRBJ1-5; tentatively, D is TRBD1 (6 bases). V lost 5 bases and J lost 5, with 10 bases in between. The CDR3 spans 13 residues. Germline CDR1 is MNHEY and CDR2 is SMNVEV (reference sequence). DNA of the CDR3: TGTGCCAGCAGTCCGGACAGATATCAGCCCCAGCATTTT. It specifies CASSPDRYQPQHF.

This chain connects TRBV20-1 to TRBJ1-2; D call uncertain. The CDR3 runs 10 residues. CDR1 DFQATT and CDR2 SNEGSKA come from the germline V gene (reference sequence). The CDR3 nucleotides are TGCCGCGTGGCGGACTATGGCTACACCTTC. As protein: CRVADYGYTF.

The chain links TRBV30 to TRBJ2-7; 9 bases match TRBD1. The CDR3 sequence is 13 residues long. V trimming: 2 bases; J trimming: 11 bases; junction bases outside the gene matches: 10. CDR1 and CDR2 (germline): GTSNPN, SVGIG (reference sequence). Here the CDR3 DNA reads TGTGCCTGGAGTCCAACTACAGGGGGCGCAGAGTACTTC. Protein sequence: CAWSPTTGGAEYF. The whole variable domain, remainder taken from reference TRBV30 and TRBJ2-7, is SQTIHQWPATLVQPVGSPLSLECTVEGTSNPNLYWYRQAAGRGLQLLFYSVGIGQISSEVPQNLSASRPQDRQFILSSKKLLLSDSGFYLCAWSPTTGGAEYFGPGTRLTVT.

This chain connects TRBV7-9 to TRBJ2-2; D gene ambiguous. This CDR3 has 13 amino acids. The germline gives CDR1 SEHNR, CDR2 FQNEAQ (reference sequence). Trimming pared 5 bases from V and 4 bases from J, leaving 8 bases between. The CDR3 spells CASSELFTGELFF. As DNA, the CDR3 is TGTGCCAGCAGCGAACTATTCACCGGGGAGCTGTTTTTT.

This chain connects TRBV7-9 to TRBJ2-3; no definite D call. Looked up from germline, CDR1 is SEHNR and CDR2 is FQNEAQ (reference sequence). The CDR3 sequence is 14 residues long. V dropped 4 bases and J dropped 4 bases, with 12 bases sitting between them. CDR3 loop: CASSSSGAADTQYF. The CDR3 nucleotides read TGTGCCAGCAGCTCCAGTGGTGCTGCAGATACGCAGTATTTT.

The rearrangement joins TRBV9 to TRBJ2-7, with D possibly TRBD1 on 6 matching bases. The CDR3 consists of 14 residues. Germline values: CDR1 SGDLS, CDR2 YYNGEE. Between the trimmed V and J ends, which lost 3 bases and 5 bases, there was a span of 15 bases. CDR3 sequence (DNA): TGTGCCAGCAGCGCAGGGGTAGGGATCAACGAGCAGTACTTC. It translates to CASSAGVGINEQYF. Full variable domain (remainder filled in from reference TRBV9 and TRBJ2-7): DSGVTQTPKHLITATGQRVTLRCSPRSGDLSVYWYQQSLDQGLQFLIQYYNGEERAKGNILERFSAQQFPDLHSELNLSSLELGDSALYFCASSAGVGINEQYFGPGTRLTVT.

The table lists this clone with a few counts. CDR3 amino acids: CATSGRTGTDTQYF. Written as DNA, the CDR3 is TGTGCCACCAGCGGTCGCACGGGCACAGATACGCAGTATTTT. The chain uses TRBV15 and TRBJ2-3; D uncertain. Looked up from germline, CDR1 is LNHNV and CDR2 is YYDKDF (reference sequence). V shed 5 bases and J shed 1 base, with 10 bases lying between them. This CDR3 region has 14 residues.

This clone was picked up a small number of times. The chain couples TRBV6-6 to TRBJ2-7; TRBD1 is a possible D gene (6 bases). CDR3 length equals 14 residues. The V end lost 6 bases, the J end lost 5 bases, and 17 bases lay between the germline ends. Germline CDR1 MNHNY, CDR2 SVGAGI (reference sequence). The CDR3 bases are TGTGCCAGCAGGCCCCACCAGGGGCGCAACGAGCAGTACTTC. It is translated as CASRPHQGRNEQYF.

The chain joins TRBV2 to TRBJ1-5; tentative D call: TRBD1 (6 bases). V was shortened by 8 bases and J by 4 bases, with 15 bases between the two germline ends. The germline CDR1 and CDR2 sequences are SNHLY and FYNNEI. There are 14 residues in the CDR3. DNA for the CDR3: TGTGCCAGCGGGAGACAGGCTCGAAATCAGCCCCAGCATTTT. Protein: CASGRQARNQPQHF.

J is TRBJ1-2 and V is TRBV5-4; D is perhaps TRBD1 (6 bases). Germline loops: CDR1 SGHNT, CDR2 YYREEE (reference sequence). The CDR3 spans 14 residues. Trimming removed 4 bases at V and 1 base at J, with 11 bases between. CDR3 protein: CASSIGQLNYGYTF. The CDR3, as DNA: TGTGCCAGCAGCATCGGACAGCTTAACTATGGCTACACCTTC.

V and J are TRBV5-6 and TRBJ2-1; 10 bases match TRBD2. The V gene's germline CDR1 is SGHDT and CDR2 YYEEEE. The CDR3 is made up of 15 amino acids. V trimming: 3 bases; J trimming: 4 bases; junction bases outside the gene matches: 4. The CDR3 here is CASSSKTSGYNEQFF. CDR3 DNA: TGTGCCAGCAGCTCAAAGACTAGCGGGTACAATGAGCAGTTCTTC.

The rearrangement joins TRBV2 to TRBJ2-3; the D is unclear. Between the trimmed V and J ends, which lost 6 bases and 3 bases, there was a span of 4 bases. CDR3 length: 11 residues. In germline, CDR1 is SNHLY, CDR2 FYNNEI. In DNA form, the CDR3 reads TGTGCCAGCAGCCAAACAGATACGCAGTATTTT. Translating it yields CASSQTDTQYF.

In this sample, this clone turned up a few times. This chain links TRBV6-5 with TRBJ2-3, with D possibly TRBD2 on 5 matching bases. CDR1 and CDR2 from the germline V gene are MNHEY and SVGAGI. V lost 0 bases, J lost 1 base, and 11 bases lay in between. This CDR3 has 16 amino acids. The CDR3 loop reads CASSYSWMGGTDTQYF. CDR3 in DNA: TGTGCCAGCAGTTACTCGTGGATGGGAGGCACAGATACGCAGTATTTT.

The chain has TRBV11-2 and TRBJ2-7; D might be TRBD1 (5 bases). CDR1 and CDR2 from the germline V gene are SGHAT and FQNNGV. The V gene lost 6 bases and the J gene lost 4 bases, with 22 bases spanning the gap. The CDR3 length is 16 residues. The CDR3, as DNA: TGTGCCAGCAGACACCCAGGCAGGGCCCGGGTTTACGAGCAGTACTTC. Its protein is CASRHPGRARVYEQYF.

This clone was recorded a few times. The genes are TRBV28 and TRBJ2-7; D perhaps matches TRBD2 (5 bases). CDR3 length: 14 amino acids. Germline-derived CDR1 and CDR2 are MDHEN and SYDVKM. With 11 bases removed from V and 5 bases from J, the gap between germline ends came to 22 bases. CDR3 DNA sequence: TGTGCCGCCTGCTGGACTCATAGGTTCCACGAGCAGTACTTC. It is translated as CAACWTHRFHEQYF.

This chain joins TRBV5-4 and TRBJ1-1; the match to TRBD1 covers 7 bases. With 4 bases clipped from V and 1 base from J, the junction kept 4 bases outside the gene matches. Germline V gene lookup returns CDR1 SGHNT and CDR2 YYREEE (reference sequence). This CDR3 contains 14 residues. In DNA, the CDR3 is TGTGCCAGCAGCAGCCGGACAGGGAACACTGAAGCTTTCTTT. It is translated as CASSSRTGNTEAFF.

V and J are TRBV4-1 and TRBJ1-6; maybe TRBD1 (5 bases). V dropped 0 bases and J dropped 10 bases, with 7 bases sitting between them. Germline assignment: CDR1 MGHRA and CDR2 YSYEKL. The CDR3 is 13 residues long. CDR3 region: CASSQEWGSPLHF. In nucleotides, the CDR3 is TGCGCCAGCAGCCAAGAATGGGGCTCACCCCTCCACTTT.

The rearrangement links TRBV7-9 to TRBJ1-2, with D perhaps matching TRBD1 (5 bases). V shed 3 bases and J shed 5 bases, with 16 bases lying between them. Germline V gives CDR1 SEHNR, CDR2 FQNEAQ (reference sequence). There are 15 residues in the CDR3. CDR3 sequence: CASSFGQGLRYGYTF. In DNA form, the CDR3 reads TGTGCCAGCAGCTTCGGGCAGGGTCTTCGTTATGGCTACACCTTC.